This T cell receptor beta chain derives from a study of PD-1 blockade in classical Hodgkin lymphoma (dated by TCRdb to about 2020). Background for the entire study: Nivolumab dosing was 3 mg/kg intravenously every 2 weeks, continuing until either disease progression or unacceptable toxicity. The study used TCR beta sequencing and CyTOF to define a peripheral blood immune signature of response to PD-1 blockade in classical Hodgkin lymphoma.

The time point label on this specimen signifies: cycle 2 day 1 (C2D1) of nivolumab. Relapse after autologous stem cell transplantation had occurred in all trial patients, and cohorts A, B and C were distinguished by prior brentuximab vedotin exposure. The trial cohort comprised 56 patients with relapsed/refractory classical Hodgkin lymphoma whose best overall responses were complete response, partial response or progressive disease. Trial patients were treated with single-agent nivolumab in the multi-cohort phase II CheckMate 205 trial. An independent review committee assessed best overall response by applying the 2007 International Working Group response criteria. Trial PBMCs were obtained immediately prior to nivolumab initiation (C1D1) and on therapy at cycle 2 day 1 and cycle 4 day 1. Peripheral blood was collected in 8 mL Vacutainer Cell Preparation Tubes, from which PBMCs were isolated by centrifugation and then cryopreserved.

Genomic DNA was isolated using the Qiagen DNeasy kit from unsorted PBMCs as well as from negatively selected CD4+ and CD8+ fractions. Amplification of TCR beta CDR3 regions was done by immunoSEQ multiplex PCR with primers that anneal to V and J segments. A synthetic immune receptor repertoire was used to minimize amplification bias, and any residual bias was removed computationally once sequencing was done. The source study handled its data this way. Custom Python scripts were used to quantify repertoire diversity as the Shannon entropy index. Unsorted, CD4+ and CD8+ repertoires were examined separately, except in combined analyses, for which CD4+ and CD8+ sequences were merged in silico. Clonal expansion was defined as at least a 2-fold frequency increase after treatment relative to C1D1, with a pseudocount of 0.5 for undetected baseline clones. Clones with 0 or 1 copy at C1D1 were classified as singleton clones, and clones with 2 or more copies were classified as non-singleton clones. By matching protein sequences in sorted samples from the same patient, clones expanded in unsorted samples were annotated as CD4+, CD8+ or unknown. Wilcoxon tests on paired samples were used to test diversity changes from C1D1 to C4D1. This immuneACCESS table, as held by TCRdb, lists in-frame sequences with V and J called but not all clones. Of the missing ones, under half trace to an unresolved V gene in checked studies; the others have no known cause. V and J calls and clone size are copied from that table; D and trimming were computed from the DNA. The table for this sample lists about 58,000 clones; 75% to 95% of them were counted only once. The top ten hold more than 9% of the sample.

Results and caveats for the whole study, not just this receptor: CD4+ but not CD8+ TCR diversity rose significantly by C4D1 (p=0.0027 vs p=0.16), most apparent in complete responders (p=0.02). Baseline TCR diversity was reported as lower in newly diagnosed patients than in healthy donors, and lower still in relapsed/refractory patients. Only a single clinical trial cohort was studied, and what caused the repertoire differences, possibly disease activity or prior therapy, remained undefined. Lower diversity was seen in patients whose nivolumab began less than 1 year after ASCT, and these patients were left out of later analyses so that immune reconstitution would not confound the results. Among trial patients, those achieving complete response had baseline diversity similar to that of newly diagnosed patients, while diversity was significantly lower in partial responders and progressors.

This clone appeared a few times. The antigen it binds to is not known. No base quality values were provided; no much bigger clone lies one nucleotide off. The CDR3 goes from the cysteine to the phenylalanine over 13 residues. Only the CDR3 region is kept as DNA, spanning 39 bases read in frame from base 1. Cut back by 2 bases and 5 bases, the V and J ends lie 6 bases apart. The CDR1 and CDR2 encoded by the germline V gene are MNHEY and SVGAGI. The sequenced sample was peripheral blood mononuclear cells (PBMCs), obtained before the second cycle of nivolumab. The clonotype was recovered from a human donor with classical Hodgkin lymphoma. The chain is made from TRBV6-5 and TRBJ2-2; the D gene cannot be resolved reliably. The CDR3 region reads CASSYTGTGELFF. The bases read TGTGCCAGCAGTTACACTGGTACCGGGGAGCTGTTTTTT.